The 5 T cell receptor beta chains below were found in one sample sequenced in a study of cytomegalovirus exposure and HLA in healthy donors. Use of 60 Vbeta and 13 Jbeta primers characterized the PCR. Some clones are missing from TCRdb's copy, which holds only in-frame ones; the method was immunoSEQ multiplex PCR. The sample holds 160,000 or so clones, 86% seen once. The sequenced sample was PBMCs. The origin of the receptors is a woman aged 18-30 years in good health and CMV-seronegative.

V gene TRBV19 combines with J gene TRBJ2-1, with 12 nucleotides matching TRBD2. Germline CDR1 reads LNHDA; CDR2 reads SQIVND (reference sequence). The V gene end was trimmed by 3 bases and the J gene end by 4 bases; junction bases not matched to a gene: 4. The CDR3 length is 16 residues. CDR3 nucleotides: TGTGCCAGTAGTATTCGAACTAGCGGGGGGTACAATGAGCAGTTCTTC. Protein product: CASSIRTSGGYNEQFF.

This clone was counted a single time. V is TRBV5-6 and J is TRBJ2-7; D uncertain. Germline assignment: CDR1 SGHDT and CDR2 YYEEEE. V gave up 0 bases and J gave up 5 bases, with 3 bases separating them. The CDR3 consists of 11 residues. The CDR3 sequence is CASSLGHEQYF. Written as DNA, the CDR3 is TGTGCCAGCAGCTTGGGGCACGAGCAGTACTTC.

The chain carries TRBV5-4 and TRBJ2-1, with D perhaps TRBD1 (6 bases). V was pared by 3 bases and J by 8 bases, with 12 bases between. From germline, CDR1 is SGHNT and CDR2 YYREEE (reference sequence). The CDR3 spans 13 residues. This chain's CDR3 is CASSSGTLDEQFF. The CDR3 DNA reads as TGTGCCAGCAGCTCTGGGACACTAGATGAGCAGTTCTTC. The whole variable domain, remainder taken from reference TRBV5-4 and TRBJ2-1, is ETGVTQSPTHLIKTRGQQVTLRCSSQSGHNTVSWYQQALGQGPQFIFQYYREEENGRGNFPPRFSGLQFPNYSSELNVNALELDDSALYLCASSSGTLDEQFFGPGTRLTVL.

This clone was seen once. This chain uses TRBV9 with TRBJ2-3; the match to TRBD2 covers 12 bases. V gave up 4 bases and J gave up 1 base; unmatched junction bases: 1. Germline values: CDR1 SGDLS, CDR2 YYNGEE. The CDR3 runs 15 residues. The CDR3 sequence: CASSWTSGGTDTQYF. Written as DNA, the CDR3 is TGTGCCAGCAGCTGGACTAGCGGGGGCACAGATACGCAGTATTTT.

This clone was detected only a few times. A junction boundary mismatches the germline segment, possibly from a read error. V gene TRBV7-3 combines with J gene TRBJ1-5, with D perhaps TRBD1 (6 bases). This CDR3 has 15 residues. CDR1 and CDR2 (germline): SGHTA, FQGTGA. CDR3 nucleotides: TGTGCCAGCAGCTTAAGAGGGGGTCTGGGTCAGACCCAGCATTTT. Amino acid sequence: CASSLRGGLGQTQHF. The whole variable domain, filled in from reference TRBV7-3 and TRBJ1-5, reads GAGVSQTPSNKVTEKGKYVELRCDPISGHTALYWYRQSLGQGPEFLIYFQGTGAADDSGLPNDRFFAVRPEGSVSTLKIQRTERGDSAVYLCASSLRGGLGQTQHFGDGTRLSIL.